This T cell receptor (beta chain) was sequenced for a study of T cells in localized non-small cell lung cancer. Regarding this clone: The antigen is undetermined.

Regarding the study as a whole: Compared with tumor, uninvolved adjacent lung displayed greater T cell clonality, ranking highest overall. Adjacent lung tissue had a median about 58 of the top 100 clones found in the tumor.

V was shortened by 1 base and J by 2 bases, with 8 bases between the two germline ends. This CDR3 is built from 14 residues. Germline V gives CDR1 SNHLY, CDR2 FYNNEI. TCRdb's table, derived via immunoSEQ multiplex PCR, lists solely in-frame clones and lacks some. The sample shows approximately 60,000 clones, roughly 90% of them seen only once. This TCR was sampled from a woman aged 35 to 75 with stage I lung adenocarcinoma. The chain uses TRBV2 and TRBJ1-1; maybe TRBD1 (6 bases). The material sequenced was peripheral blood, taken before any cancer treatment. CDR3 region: CASSEGTANTEAFF. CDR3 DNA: TGTGCCAGCAGTGAAGGGACAGCTAACACTGAAGCTTTCTTT. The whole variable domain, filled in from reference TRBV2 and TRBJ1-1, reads EPEVTQTPSHQVTQMGQEVILRCVPISNHLYFYWYRQILGQKVEFLVSFYNNEISEKSEIFDDQFSVERPDGSNFTLKIRSTKLEDSAMYFCASSEGTANTEAFFGQGTRLTVV.